These T cell receptor beta chains were read from a single sample in a study of PD-L1 blockade in urothelial cancer. Sequenced by immunoSEQ multiplex PCR; TCRdb stores in-frame clones only, minus some. This table has about 74,000 clones, roughly 88% appearing once. The source was PBMCs, collected around atezolizumab (anti-PD-L1) treatment. The receptor set was obtained from a man in his sixties or seventies with urothelial cancer. The CDR3 runs from the conserved cysteine through the conserved F or W. Each record gives: CDR3 DNA, CDR3 protein, J gene, clone size, V gene, D gene. The D gene is left open where the match is weak. Clone size appears in some rows only: once, few, many, or a class for an expanded clone.

CDR3 DNA: TGTGCCAGCAGTGGACAGGGCTACGAGCAGTACTTC
CDR3 protein: CASSGQGYEQYF
J gene: TRBJ2-7
clone size: -
V gene: TRBV2
D gene: TRBD1

CDR3 DNA: TGCGCCAGCAGCTTGAGTGGCAGGGGGCGAAACTATGGCTACACCTTC
CDR3 protein: CASSLSGRGRNYGYTF
J gene: TRBJ1-2
clone size: few
V gene: TRBV5-1
D gene: TRBD1

CDR3 DNA: TGCAGCGCCGAGGATAGTCACAGGGGGAACTATGGCTACACCTTC
CDR3 protein: CSAEDSHRGNYGYTF
J gene: TRBJ1-2
clone size: -
V gene: TRBV29-1
D gene: TRBD1

CDR3 DNA: TGTGCCAGCAGCTTAGGAAGGGGTGAAAAACTGTTTTTT
CDR3 protein: CASSLGRGEKLFF
J gene: TRBJ1-4
clone size: once
V gene: TRBV7-9
D gene: -

CDR3 DNA: TGTGCCAGCAGCTTAACTAGCGGGATAAGCACAGATACGCAGTATTTT
CDR3 protein: CASSLTSGISTDTQYF
J gene: TRBJ2-3
clone size: -
V gene: TRBV7-2
D gene: TRBD2

CDR3 DNA: TGTGCCAGCAGCCCCACTAGCGACCACGAGCAGTACTTC
CDR3 protein: CASSPTSDHEQYF
J gene: TRBJ2-7
clone size: -
V gene: TRBV7-3
D gene: TRBD2

CDR3 DNA: TGTGCCTGGACCATCGGACTAGAGAATGCCCAGTACTTC
CDR3 protein: CAWTIGLENAQYF
J gene: TRBJ2-5
clone size: -
V gene: TRBV30
D gene: TRBD2

CDR3 DNA: TGTGCCAGTTCAGACAGGGGGCAGGGAAAGACCCAGTACTTC
CDR3 protein: CASSDRGQGKTQYF
J gene: TRBJ2-5
clone size: -
V gene: TRBV19
D gene: TRBD1

CDR3 DNA: TGTGCCAGCAATAGCGGGATTTCGGCCGGGGAGCTGTTTTTT
CDR3 protein: CASNSGISAGELFF
J gene: TRBJ2-2
clone size: once
V gene: TRBV9
D gene: TRBD2

CDR3 DNA: TGCGCCAGCAGCCACCGACAGAGGTCTAGCGGGACCTACGAGCAGTACTTC
CDR3 protein: CASSHRQRSSGTYEQYF
J gene: TRBJ2-7
clone size: -
V gene: TRBV4-1
D gene: TRBD2

CDR3 DNA: TGTGCCAGCAGTTGGGACAGCCTCTACGAGCAGTACTTC
CDR3 protein: CASSWDSLYEQYF
J gene: TRBJ2-7
clone size: -
V gene: TRBV28
D gene: TRBD1

CDR3 DNA: TGTGCCAGTAGCCCTACGAGGGACACCTACGAGCAGTACTTC
CDR3 protein: CASSPTRDTYEQYF
J gene: TRBJ2-7
clone size: -
V gene: TRBV19
D gene: -

CDR3 DNA: TGTGCCAGCAGCCAATCTAGCGGGAGAGGAGAGACCCAGTACTTC
CDR3 protein: CASSQSSGRGETQYF
J gene: TRBJ2-5
clone size: -
V gene: TRBV9
D gene: TRBD2

CDR3 DNA: TGTGCCAGCAGCTGGGCTGCCTCCGGATCTGGGGCCAACGTCCTGACTTTC
CDR3 protein: CASSWAASGSGANVLTF
J gene: TRBJ2-6
clone size: -
V gene: TRBV5-8
D gene: -

CDR3 DNA: TGTGCCAGCTCACCAACAGGGTCAAATTACAATGAGCAGTTCTTC
CDR3 protein: CASSPTGSNYNEQFF
J gene: TRBJ2-1
clone size: -
V gene: TRBV18
D gene: -

CDR3 DNA: TGTGCCAGCAGGTACAGGGGGGGAGTTTCGGAGACCCAGTACTTC
CDR3 protein: CASRYRGGVSETQYF
J gene: TRBJ2-5
clone size: -
V gene: TRBV6-1
D gene: -

CDR3 DNA: TGTGCCAGCAGGAGCACCGGGGAGCTGTTTTTT
CDR3 protein: CASRSTGELFF
J gene: TRBJ2-2
clone size: -
V gene: TRBV11-3
D gene: -

CDR3 DNA: TGTGCCAGCATCACTCACAGGGGCTGGGGCACTGAAGCTTTCTTT
CDR3 protein: CASITHRGWGTEAFF
J gene: TRBJ1-1
clone size: once
V gene: TRBV6-5
D gene: TRBD1

CDR3 DNA: TGTGCCAGCAGCCAAGCAACGGGAGTCCCCCACAATGAGCAGTTCTTC
CDR3 protein: CASSQATGVPHNEQFF
J gene: TRBJ2-1
clone size: -
V gene: TRBV14
D gene: -

CDR3 DNA: TGTGCCAGTAGTATGTCCAGGGTGAACACTGAAGCTTTCTTT
CDR3 protein: CASSMSRVNTEAFF
J gene: TRBJ1-1
clone size: -
V gene: TRBV19
D gene: -

CDR3 DNA: TGTGCCAGCAGTGATTTGCTTCTAGCGGGAGGGCCAAGTGAGCAGTTCTTC
CDR3 protein: CASSDLLLAGGPSEQFF
J gene: TRBJ2-1
clone size: -
V gene: TRBV2
D gene: TRBD2

CDR3 DNA: TGCGCCAGCAGCTTGGGGGGGACAGGGGGCCAAGAGACCCAGTACTTC
CDR3 protein: CASSLGGTGGQETQYF
J gene: TRBJ2-5
clone size: -
V gene: TRBV5-1
D gene: TRBD1

CDR3 DNA: TGCGCCAGCAGCCAACTGGGACAGGGCCACAATGAGCAGTTCTTC
CDR3 protein: CASSQLGQGHNEQFF
J gene: TRBJ2-1
clone size: -
V gene: TRBV4-1
D gene: TRBD1

CDR3 DNA: TGTGCCAGCAGTGCCAGGGGCAGCTCTGGAAACACCATATATTTT
CDR3 protein: CASSARGSSGNTIYF
J gene: TRBJ1-3
clone size: -
V gene: TRBV25-1
D gene: -

CDR3 DNA: TGCAGCGTTGCTACGCGACTAGCGGGCTTGAACACCGGGGAGCTGTTTTTT
CDR3 protein: CSVATRLAGLNTGELFF
J gene: TRBJ2-2
clone size: -
V gene: TRBV29-1
D gene: TRBD2

CDR3 DNA: TGTGCCAGCAGCACCCGGGACAGGATGAACACCGGGGAGCTGTTTTTT
CDR3 protein: CASSTRDRMNTGELFF
J gene: TRBJ2-2
clone size: -
V gene: TRBV9
D gene: TRBD1

CDR3 DNA: TGTGCCAGCAGGCCGGGACAGGGAACAGATACGCAGTATTTT
CDR3 protein: CASRPGQGTDTQYF
J gene: TRBJ2-3
clone size: -
V gene: TRBV2
D gene: TRBD1

CDR3 DNA: TGCGCCAGCAGCTTGTTGGGGGCGGAAAGGACAGATACGCAGTATTTT
CDR3 protein: CASSLLGAERTDTQYF
J gene: TRBJ2-3
clone size: -
V gene: TRBV5-1
D gene: -

CDR3 DNA: TGTGCCAGCAGTGAACTAGCGGGAGGTCCGAACACCGGGGAGCTGTTTTTT
CDR3 protein: CASSELAGGPNTGELFF
J gene: TRBJ2-2
clone size: -
V gene: TRBV2
D gene: TRBD2

CDR3 DNA: TGTGCCAGCAGCTTGACAGGGACTGAGCAGTTCTTC
CDR3 protein: CASSLTGTEQFF
J gene: TRBJ2-1
clone size: -
V gene: TRBV11-2
D gene: TRBD1

CDR3 DNA: TGTGCCAGCTCGTTAGGGACTAGCGGCTACAATGAGCAGTTCTTC
CDR3 protein: CASSLGTSGYNEQFF
J gene: TRBJ2-1
clone size: -
V gene: TRBV18
D gene: TRBD2

CDR3 DNA: TGTGCCAGCTCACTCGACAGGGCTCGAGGCTACACCTTC
CDR3 protein: CASSLDRARGYTF
J gene: TRBJ1-2
clone size: -
V gene: TRBV18
D gene: TRBD1

CDR3 DNA: TGCGCCAGCAGCCTCGACGGGGACGAGCAGTACTTC
CDR3 protein: CASSLDGDEQYF
J gene: TRBJ2-7
clone size: -
V gene: TRBV5-1
D gene: -

CDR3 DNA: TGTGCCATCAGTGAGTCGACAAATCAGCCCCAGCATTTT
CDR3 protein: CAISESTNQPQHF
J gene: TRBJ1-5
clone size: once
V gene: TRBV10-3
D gene: -

CDR3 DNA: TGTGCCAGCTCACCGGGACAGGTCGGCGTGAACACTGAAGCTTTCTTT
CDR3 protein: CASSPGQVGVNTEAFF
J gene: TRBJ1-1
clone size: few
V gene: TRBV18
D gene: TRBD1

CDR3 DNA: TGCGCCAGCAGCTTGGATAGCGGGAGTACAGATACGCAGTATTTT
CDR3 protein: CASSLDSGSTDTQYF
J gene: TRBJ2-3
clone size: -
V gene: TRBV5-1
D gene: TRBD2

CDR3 DNA: TGTGCCACCCGACCGGGACTAGCGACAGATACGCAGTATTTT
CDR3 protein: CATRPGLATDTQYF
J gene: TRBJ2-3
clone size: -
V gene: TRBV19
D gene: TRBD2

CDR3 DNA: TGCGCCAGCAGCCAAGAGAGCGGGGCTAGCAATCAGCCCCAGCATTTT
CDR3 protein: CASSQESGASNQPQHF
J gene: TRBJ1-5
clone size: once
V gene: TRBV4-1
D gene: -

CDR3 DNA: TGCAGCGCCGGGGAAGCTGAAGCTTTCTTT
CDR3 protein: CSAGEAEAFF
J gene: TRBJ1-1
clone size: few
V gene: TRBV29-1
D gene: -

CDR3 DNA: TGTGCCAGTAGTCCCGGAGCGGGTCGCCTATTAGAGCAGTACTTC
CDR3 protein: CASSPGAGRLLEQYF
J gene: TRBJ2-7
clone size: -
V gene: TRBV19
D gene: -

CDR3 DNA: TGTGCCAGCAGTGACGTAGCGGGAGCGGAGACCCAGTACTTC
CDR3 protein: CASSDVAGAETQYF
J gene: TRBJ2-5
clone size: -
V gene: TRBV2
D gene: TRBD2

CDR3 DNA: TGCGCCAGCAGCCCCACTGACAGGGGGCCCAGCAATGAGCAGTTCTTC
CDR3 protein: CASSPTDRGPSNEQFF
J gene: TRBJ2-1
clone size: -
V gene: TRBV5-1
D gene: TRBD1

CDR3 DNA: TGCGCCAGCAGCCTGGGACTAGCGGGTCACTACGAGCAGTACTTC
CDR3 protein: CASSLGLAGHYEQYF
J gene: TRBJ2-7
clone size: once
V gene: TRBV5-1
D gene: TRBD2

CDR3 DNA: TGCAGCGTTCGGCGGGAGTCCTCCTTCCGCAATGAGCAGTTCTTC
CDR3 protein: CSVRRESSFRNEQFF
J gene: TRBJ2-1
clone size: -
V gene: TRBV29-1
D gene: TRBD2

CDR3 DNA: TGTGCCAGCAAGGAGGGTCTAGCGGGCCTCCCCTCCTACGAGCAGTACTTC
CDR3 protein: CASKEGLAGLPSYEQYF
J gene: TRBJ2-7
clone size: -
V gene: TRBV2
D gene: TRBD2

CDR3 DNA: TGTGCCAGCAGCGTGGTCAGGGTAAGCGTGCCCCAGCATTTT
CDR3 protein: CASSVVRVSVPQHF
J gene: TRBJ1-5
clone size: -
V gene: TRBV28
D gene: -

CDR3 DNA: TGTGCCAGCAGCCAAGAGGGGACTAATGTGGACGAGCAGTACTTC
CDR3 protein: CASSQEGTNVDEQYF
J gene: TRBJ2-7
clone size: -
V gene: TRBV14
D gene: TRBD2

CDR3 DNA: TGCGCCAGCAGTAAGGTACCCGACAGGGGCGGCTACGAGCAGTACTTC
CDR3 protein: CASSKVPDRGGYEQYF
J gene: TRBJ2-7
clone size: -
V gene: TRBV10-1
D gene: TRBD1